The clone carrying this TCR beta chain has more than one count but fewer than ten. A multiplex PCR was run with 60 Vbeta primers and 13 Jbeta primers. Assay: immunoSEQ multiplex PCR; the TCRdb copy retains only in-frame clones and omits some. Of some 130,000 clones in the sample, around four fifths were seen once. CDR1 is MGHDK and CDR2 is SYGVNS in the germline V gene. CDR3 length: 15 amino acids. V gave up 3 bases and J gave up 0 bases, with 9 bases separating them. This entry comes from a study of cytomegalovirus exposure and HLA in healthy donors. What was sequenced was PBMCs. The sequence was obtained from a male donor in good health and CMV-seronegative. This chain joins TRBV25-1 and TRBJ2-4; D ambiguous. The CDR3, as DNA: TGTGCCAGCAGTGACGTCAGACTAGCCAAAAACATTCAGTACTTC. This encodes CASSDVRLAKNIQYF.